The entry that follows covers one TCR beta chain sequence. The table came from immunoSEQ multiplex PCR; TCRdb's copy has only in-frame clones and leaves some out. The repertoire includes 60,000 to 85,000 clones, roughly 96% of them detected once, and approximately 0.2% sits in the top ten. This sample is drawn from a study of technical replicates of blood from several donors. The CDR3 extends over 15 amino acids. CDR1 is LNHDA, CDR2 SQIVND, per germline (reference sequence). The V and J ends lost 6 bases and 8 bases, in that order; junction bases with no gene match: 11. The sample consisted of T cells isolated from PBMCs. The V call is TRBV19, the J call TRBJ1-4, with 8 bases fitting TRBD1. This sequence originates from a human donor in good health. The CDR3 spells CASRTKGTGGEKLFF. The CDR3 DNA follows: TGTGCCAGTAGAACCAAAGGGACAGGTGGAGAAAAACTGTTTTTT.